Included here is one TCR beta chain sequence, with context. No cognate antigen has been identified for it. Base qualities are not recorded, but no much larger clone differs from it by a single base. The method was the immunoSEQ multiplex PCR assay. TCRdb limited this immuneACCESS table to in-frame rearrangements with V and J called. A share of clones is missing; checked studies link under half to unresolved V genes, and the rest is unexplained. This sample is represented by under 200,000 clones; 94% of them were singletons. Under 8.5% of the sample is taken by the ten largest. This sample stems from a study of control samples from healthy donors and cancer patients (dated by TCRdb to the early 2020s). The CDR3 runs 14 amino acids, cysteine and phenylalanine included. Only the CDR3 portion is preserved as DNA: 42 bases, with reading frame beginning at the first base. From the germline V gene, CDR1 is SGDLS and CDR2 is YYNGEE. The germline V end is reduced by 3 bases and the J end by 9 bases; junction bases left unmatched: 4.

This TCR derives from a woman in her forties in good health. The sample was blood. The rearrangement combines TRBV9 with TRBJ1-6, and 9 junction bases match TRBD1. The CDR3 sequence is CASSAGTGFSPLHF. The bases are TGTGCCAGCAGCGCCGGGACAGGGTTTTCACCCCTCCACTTT.